This TCR beta chain is from a study of CD8 T cells in ankylosing spondylitis. Study conclusions and caveats: There was a TCR beta motif, made of several highly homologous variants, that appeared characteristic of ankylosing spondylitis blood. A subset of motif variants has previously been described in the synovial fluid and blood of reactive arthritis. Significantly higher representation of disease-linked clones was reported for matched ankylosing spondylitis synovial fluid.

There are a few counts of this clonotype. Its antigen is currently unknown. The CDR3 is 13 amino acids. CDR1 and CDR2 from the germline V gene are DFQATT and SNEGSKA (reference sequence). V was shortened by 4 bases and J by 4 bases, with 11 bases between the two germline ends. MiXCR, run by TCRdb on the 5' RACE reads, gives a single entry per CDR3 protein. The sample carries some 840,000 distinct CDR3 sequences, 10% to 15% recorded once. The rearrangement links TRBV20-1 to TRBJ1-5, with unresolved D. The sequenced sample consisted of blood, either unsorted or a sorted T cell fraction (not recorded which). This TCR came from a male donor with ankylosing spondylitis. In DNA form, the CDR3 reads TGCAGTGCTAACGAGCAACTTAATCAGCCCCAGCATTTT. Its protein product is CSANEQLNQPQHF.